This is a list of T cell receptor beta chains from one sample in a study of T cell responses to AZD1222 COVID-19 vaccine. Generated by immunoSEQ multiplex PCR, the TCRdb table keeps only in-frame clones and is missing some. The sample includes about 84,000 clones, approximately 85% of them seen just once. Source: peripheral blood, taken 28 days after the second AZD1222 dose. The receptor set was obtained from an adult who received the AZD1222 COVID-19 vaccine. CDR3s include the opening cysteine and the closing phenylalanine or tryptophan. The D gene is left open where the match is weak. Part of the rows lack a size; the others show once, few, many or a class for expanded clones.

len,v_gene,d_gene,abundance,j_gene,CDR3nt,CDR3aa
16,TRBV4-3,TRBD1,.,TRBJ1-2,TGCGCCAGCAGCCAAGACAGGGGGGTGTTAGGGTATGGCTACACCTTC,CASSQDRGVLGYGYTF
11,TRBV2,.,once,TRBJ2-1,TGTGCCAGCAGTGGGGAGTATGAGCAGTTCTTC,CASSGEYEQFF
18,TRBV5-4,TRBD1,.,TRBJ1-5,TGTGCCAGCAGCTTACCAAACAGGGGACCCCTTAGCAATCAGCCCCAGCATTTT,CASSLPNRGPLSNQPQHF
15,TRBV5-1,.,.,TRBJ2-6,TGCGCCAGCAGCTTGGGGGGCTCTGGGGCCAACGTCCTGACTTTC,CASSLGGSGANVLTF
14,TRBV7-2,.,.,TRBJ1-5,TGTGCCAGCAGCGAAGAGGGGTCGCGTCAGCCCCAGCATTTT,CASSEEGSRQPQHF
13,TRBV29-1,.,.,TRBJ2-5,TGCAGCGTTGGAGAACATGGAGAAGAGACCCAGTACTTC,CSVGEHGEETQYF
16,TRBV7-6,TRBD2,once,TRBJ2-7,TGTGCCAGCAGCCCCCGGACTAGCGGGAGGGCCTACGAGCAGTACTTC,CASSPRTSGRAYEQYF
16,TRBV4-3,.,.,TRBJ1-6,TGCGCCAGCAGCCAAGGAAATGGGGCGGAGGGATCACCCCTCCACTTT,CASSQGNGAEGSPLHF
14,TRBV18,.,.,TRBJ1-2,TGTGCCAGCTCAATTTCCGGGAGTGCGAATGGCTACACCTTC,CASSISGSANGYTF
17,TRBV19,TRBD1,once,TRBJ1-4,TGTGCCAGTAGGCCAAGGGGACAGGGGGCAACTAATGAAAAACTGTTTTTT,CASRPRGQGATNEKLFF
15,TRBV4-3,TRBD1,.,TRBJ2-3,TGCGCCAGCAGCCAACGGGACAGGGGCACAGATACGCAGTATTTT,CASSQRDRGTDTQYF
15,TRBV18,.,.,TRBJ1-1,TGTGCCAGCTCACCCTCCGGCCCTCGGGACACTGAAGCTTTCTTT,CASSPSGPRDTEAFF
13,TRBV24-1,.,.,TRBJ1-2,TGTGCCACCAGTAGGACAGCTAACTATGGCTACACCTTC,CATSRTANYGYTF
17,TRBV7-2,.,.,TRBJ1-3,TGTGCCAGCAGCTTCGCGCTCAGGGGAAAGTTTGGAAACACCATATATTTT,CASSFALRGKFGNTIYF
17,TRBV5-4,TRBD2,.,TRBJ2-1,TGTGCCAGCAGCTCGACTAGCGGAAGAAAAAACTACAATGAGCAGTTCTTC,CASSSTSGRKNYNEQFF
15,TRBV5-4,.,once,TRBJ1-5,TGTGCCAGCAGCTTGGGACCAAACCGTGATCAGCCCCAGCATTTT,CASSLGPNRDQPQHF
24,TRBV23-1,TRBD1,.,TRBJ2-5,TGCGCCAGCATTCAGTCACATATTGGTTGGGGGAACAGGGGGCCCCCCGAAGCCGTAGAGACCCAGTACTTC,CASIQSHIGWGNRGPPEAVETQYF
14,TRBV7-8,.,few,TRBJ1-5,TGTGCCAGCAGCTTAGCAAGGGTCGATCAGCCCCAGCATTTT,CASSLARVDQPQHF
18,TRBV7-9,.,.,TRBJ2-1,TGTGCCAGCAGCTTAGCGAGGAGTCCTGTCAGTCTTTACAATGAGCAGTTCTTC,CASSLARSPVSLYNEQFF
15,TRBV10-3,.,.,TRBJ2-2,TGTGCCATCAGTGCTAGTGGGGCTGACACCGGGGAGCTGTTTTTT,CAISASGADTGELFF
13,TRBV4-3,.,.,TRBJ2-2,TGCGCCAGCAGCCAAGATCGGACCGGGGAGCTGTTTTTT,CASSQDRTGELFF
15,TRBV5-4,TRBD1,.,TRBJ2-3,TGTGCCAGCAGCTCTCGGACAGGGTCGGGAGATACGCAGTATTTT,CASSSRTGSGDTQYF
15,TRBV7-9,TRBD1,.,TRBJ1-1,TGTGCCAGCAGCCGTATGACAGGGATAGGCACTGAAGCTTTCTTT,CASSRMTGIGTEAFF
17,TRBV28,.,.,TRBJ1-1,TGTGCCAGCAGTTTAGCCGCCCTTGGGGGGGAGAACACTGAAGCTTTCTTT,CASSLAALGGENTEAFF
13,TRBV6-5,.,.,TRBJ2-7,TGTGCCAGCCTGGCCCCAAATAACTACGAGCAGTACTTC,CASLAPNNYEQYF
15,TRBV4-1,.,.,TRBJ2-2,TGCGCCAGCAGCCAAGATCGAGCGAACACCGGGGAGCTGTTTTTT,CASSQDRANTGELFF
14,TRBV3-1/TRBV3-2,TRBD1,.,TRBJ1-5,TGTGCCAGCAGCCAAGGAGGGGGCAGACAGCCCCAGCATTTT,CASSQGGGRQPQHF
16,TRBV6-5,TRBD1,.,TRBJ1-2,TGTGCCAGCAGTTATTCGACAGGGTTGGGTAGCTATGGCTACACCTTC,CASSYSTGLGSYGYTF
15,TRBV11-3,.,.,TRBJ2-1,TGTGCCAGCAGCTTAGATAGAATCTCCTACAATGAGCAGTTCTTC,CASSLDRISYNEQFF
9,TRBV28,.,few,TRBJ1-2,TGTGCCAGCGGGCATGGCTACACCTTC,CASGHGYTF
13,TRBV20-1,.,.,TRBJ1-3,TGCAGTGCTAGTCCGCTCTCTGGAAACACCATATATTTT,CSASPLSGNTIYF
14,TRBV6-2/TRBV6-3,.,.,TRBJ2-1,TGTGCCAGCAGCTGGAACAACTTCGCCAATGAGCAGTTCTTC,CASSWNNFANEQFF
15,TRBV28,TRBD1,.,TRBJ1-2,TGTGCCAGCAGTACACCTACGACAGGGTCGGAGGGCTACACCTTC,CASSTPTTGSEGYTF
11,TRBV20-1,.,.,TRBJ1-1,TGCAGTGTATGGCGGCAGGGTGAAGCTTTCTTT,CSVWRQGEAFF
16,TRBV4-1,.,.,TRBJ1-6,TGCGCCAGCAGCCAAAGCACAAGCTCCTATAATTCACCCCTCCACTTT,CASSQSTSSYNSPLHF
13,TRBV9,TRBD2,.,TRBJ2-1,TGTGCCAGCAGCGGGGGACTAGTGGCTGAGCAGTTCTTC,CASSGGLVAEQFF
16,TRBV28,.,.,TRBJ2-2,TGTGCCAGCAGTCCTTCGGACTTAACGAACACCGGGGAGCTGTTTTTT,CASSPSDLTNTGELFF
15,TRBV7-8,TRBD2,.,TRBJ2-7,TGTGCCAGCAGCTCATATATTAGCGGGAACTACGAGCAGTACTTC,CASSSYISGNYEQYF
16,TRBV7-3,TRBD2,once,TRBJ2-2,TGTGCCAGCAGCTTAGATAGCGGGAGTTACACCGGGGAGCTGTTTTTT,CASSLDSGSYTGELFF
13,TRBV28,.,.,TRBJ2-5,TGTGCCAGCCAAGAAGGGCCTCGCGGGACCCAGTACTTC,CASQEGPRGTQYF
11,TRBV10-2,.,many,TRBJ1-1,TGCGCCAGCAGTGAGTCGGGGCGAGCTTTCTTT,CASSESGRAFF
13,TRBV27,.,.,TRBJ1-1,TGTGCCAGCACCCGGGAAGCGAACACTGAAGCTTTCTTT,CASTREANTEAFF
13,TRBV4-3,TRBD1,.,TRBJ2-1,TGCGCCAGCAGCCCAGGACAGGGCTGGGAGCAGTTCTTC,CASSPGQGWEQFF
14,TRBV28,TRBD1,.,TRBJ1-6,TGTGCCAGCAGGCCCGGGACAGGGGCCTTACCCCTCCACTTT,CASRPGTGALPLHF
11,TRBV7-9,.,.,TRBJ2-5,TGTGCCAGCAGCGCCGAAGAGACCCAGTACTTC,CASSAEETQYF
14,TRBV7-2,.,few,TRBJ1-4,TGTGCCAGCAGCTTAGCGGGGGTCAATGAAAAACTGTTTTTT,CASSLAGVNEKLFF
15,TRBV4-3,.,once,TRBJ1-2,TGCGCCAGCAGCCAAGATCACGGAGAGGACTATGGCTACACCTTC,CASSQDHGEDYGYTF
16,TRBV28,.,.,TRBJ2-1,TGTGCCAGCAGTCAATCTGGGACCAGGGTGGGAGATGAGCAGTTCTTC,CASSQSGTRVGDEQFF
15,TRBV2,TRBD2,.,TRBJ2-2,TGTGCCAGCAGTTTATCGGGGGGGCAGGCCGGGGAGCTGTTTTTT,CASSLSGGQAGELFF
12,TRBV6-2/TRBV6-3,.,.,TRBJ1-1,TGTGCCAGCAGTTACGGGGTCACTGAAGCTTTCTTT,CASSYGVTEAFF
16,TRBV4-1,.,.,TRBJ1-5,TGCGCCAGCAGCCAACCCGGAAGGGATGGCAATCAGCCCCAGCATTTT,CASSQPGRDGNQPQHF
14,TRBV5-4,.,.,TRBJ1-1,TGTGCCAGCAGCTTGATCGGGCGGAGCACTGAAGCTTTCTTT,CASSLIGRSTEAFF
17,TRBV15,.,.,TRBJ1-2,TGTGCCACCAGCAGAGAGGCCGCAGGGAAGAAGAACTATGGCTACACCTTC,CATSREAAGKKNYGYTF
11,TRBV20-1,TRBD2,.,TRBJ2-5,TGCAGCACTAGCGGGAGGGGGACCCAGTACTTC,CSTSGRGTQYF
15,TRBV20-1,TRBD2,.,TRBJ2-1,TGCAGTGCTAGTCATCCCAGCGGGAGAACCGATGAGCAGTTCTTC,CSASHPSGRTDEQFF
13,TRBV4-2,.,.,TRBJ2-7,TGTGCCAGCAGCCAGGGGGGGGCGGGCGAGCAGTACTTC,CASSQGGAGEQYF
17,TRBV23-1,.,few,TRBJ1-6,TGCGCCAGCAGTCATCCGCCACAGACAGCTTATAATTCACCCCTCCACTTT,CASSHPPQTAYNSPLHF
14,TRBV6-2/TRBV6-3,.,.,TRBJ2-2,TGTGCCAGCAGTTCAGCCGCGAACACCGGGGAGCTGTTTTTT,CASSSAANTGELFF
19,TRBV6-2/TRBV6-3,TRBD2,.,TRBJ2-2,TGTGCCAGCAGTTACCCGCTACTAGCGGGGGGTTCGAACACCGGGGAGCTGTTTTTT,CASSYPLLAGGSNTGELFF